This T cell receptor (beta chain) was recovered during a study of blood T cell repertoires in COVID-19. The Seattle patients, enrolled during active infection, were followed longitudinally. Per the original methods: Nucleated cell number was recorded as an estimate derived from reference gene primer amplification. The repertoire was sequenced with immunoSEQ multiplex PCR; TCRdb's copy has only in-frame clones and lacks some. The DNA gave D and trimming, while V, J and clone size come from that table. This sample has about 440,000 clones, with roughly 88% found just once. The TCR sequence derives from a woman in her fifties or sixties with COVID-19, enrolled during active disease. The sequencing input was peripheral blood.

The CDR3 is CAWWYSRLNGYTF. Written as DNA, the CDR3 is TGTGCCTGGTGGTACTCCAGACTCAATGGCTACACCTTC. V gene TRBV30 combines with J gene TRBJ1-2, with unresolved D. With 5 bases removed from V and 6 bases from J, the gap between germline ends came to 16 bases. The germline gives CDR1 GTSNPN, CDR2 SVGIG (reference sequence). This CDR3 comprises 13 residues.